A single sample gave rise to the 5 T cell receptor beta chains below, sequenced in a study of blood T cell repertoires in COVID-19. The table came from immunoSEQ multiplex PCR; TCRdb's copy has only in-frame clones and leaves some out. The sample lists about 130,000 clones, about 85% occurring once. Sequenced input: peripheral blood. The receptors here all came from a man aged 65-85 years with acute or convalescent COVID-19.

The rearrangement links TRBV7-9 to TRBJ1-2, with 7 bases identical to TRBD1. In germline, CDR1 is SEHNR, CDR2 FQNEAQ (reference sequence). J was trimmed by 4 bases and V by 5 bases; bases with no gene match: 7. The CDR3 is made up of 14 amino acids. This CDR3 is CASSLEGGTYGYTF. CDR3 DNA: TGTGCCAGCAGCCTCGAAGGGGGCACCTATGGCTACACCTTC.

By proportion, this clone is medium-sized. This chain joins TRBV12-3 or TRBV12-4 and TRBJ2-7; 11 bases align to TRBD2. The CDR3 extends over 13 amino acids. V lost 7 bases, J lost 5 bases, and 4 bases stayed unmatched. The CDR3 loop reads CASTASGGNEQYF. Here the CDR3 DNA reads TGTGCCAGCACCGCTAGCGGGGGGAACGAGCAGTACTTC.

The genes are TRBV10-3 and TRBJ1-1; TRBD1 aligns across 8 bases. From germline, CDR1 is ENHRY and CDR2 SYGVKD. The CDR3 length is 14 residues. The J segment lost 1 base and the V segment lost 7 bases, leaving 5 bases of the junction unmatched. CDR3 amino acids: CAITQGAANTEAFF. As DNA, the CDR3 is TGTGCCATCACCCAGGGGGCGGCGAACACTGAAGCTTTCTTT.

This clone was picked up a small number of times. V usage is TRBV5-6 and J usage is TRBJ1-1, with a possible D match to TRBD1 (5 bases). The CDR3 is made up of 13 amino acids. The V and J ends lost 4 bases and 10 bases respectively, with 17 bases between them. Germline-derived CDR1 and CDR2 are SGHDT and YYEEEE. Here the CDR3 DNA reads TGTGCCAGCAGCAACCCGACGGGGGGGAGAGCTTTCTTT. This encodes CASSNPTGGRAFF.

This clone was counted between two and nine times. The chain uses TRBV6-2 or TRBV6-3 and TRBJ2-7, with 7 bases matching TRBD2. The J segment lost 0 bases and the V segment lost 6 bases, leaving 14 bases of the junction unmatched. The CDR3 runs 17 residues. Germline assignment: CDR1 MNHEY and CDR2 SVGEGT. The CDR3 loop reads CASSPKNGGSYSYEQYF. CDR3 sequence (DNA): TGTGCCAGCAGCCCTAAGAACGGGGGGTCCTACTCCTACGAGCAGTACTTC.